The clone carrying this TCR beta chain is a singleton in its sample. This CDR3 has 13 residues. V lost 0 bases to trimming and J lost 8 bases, with 9 bases between them. Looked up from germline, CDR1 is LGHDT and CDR2 is YNNKEL (reference sequence). This entry is derived from a study of blood T cell repertoires in COVID-19. TCRdb's table, derived via immunoSEQ multiplex PCR, lists solely in-frame clones and lacks some. This table has 180,000 or so clones, under 90% appearing once. The sample comprised peripheral blood. The genes are TRBV3-1 (or the pseudogene TRBV3-2) and TRBJ2-3; no clear D gene. The clonotype comes from an older woman with COVID-19, enrolled during active disease. CDR3 protein: CASSQDPRVTQYF. The CDR3 DNA sequence: TGTGCCAGCAGCCAAGATCCTAGAGTTACGCAGTATTTT.